This T cell receptor beta chain was captured by sequencing in a study of T cells expressing NK-cell markers. Study results and caveats: A handful of donors likewise had their CD3+CD56-NKG2C+ fraction led by these clonotypes.

As for this clonotype: Its antigen is not known.

Reanalyzing the 5' RACE reads, TCRdb keeps one entry per CDR3 protein, without DNA. The sample has 150,000 to 180,000 distinct CDR3 sequences, and its top ten clones hold 37%. This CDR3 region has 14 residues. Germline values: CDR1 SGHDN, CDR2 FVKESK. The sequence was collected from a woman aged 45-60 years in good health. The chain uses TRBV14 and TRBJ2-1; as DNA is missing, the TRBD1 call by TCRdb cannot be tested. The sample was blood T cells: a sorted CD56 or NKG2C T cell subset, CD4+ or CD8+ T cells, or bulk PBMC T cells (not recorded which). CDR3 amino acids: CASSLQGPLNEQFF.